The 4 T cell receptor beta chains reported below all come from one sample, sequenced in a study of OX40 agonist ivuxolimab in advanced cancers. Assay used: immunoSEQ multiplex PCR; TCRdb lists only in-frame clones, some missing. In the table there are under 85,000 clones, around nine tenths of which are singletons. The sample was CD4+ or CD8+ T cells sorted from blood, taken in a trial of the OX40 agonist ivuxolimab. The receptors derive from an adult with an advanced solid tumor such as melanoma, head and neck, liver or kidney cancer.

CDR3 amino acids: CASSYLGTGYGYTF. In DNA form, the CDR3 reads TGTGCCAGCAGTTACTTGGGGACAGGGTATGGCTACACCTTC. The V and J genes are TRBV6-5 and TRBJ1-2, with 9 bases that match TRBD1. CDR3 size: 14 residues. The germline CDR1 and CDR2 sequences are MNHEY and SVGAGI. V shed 1 base, J shed 5 bases, and the junction held 2 bases outside the gene matches.

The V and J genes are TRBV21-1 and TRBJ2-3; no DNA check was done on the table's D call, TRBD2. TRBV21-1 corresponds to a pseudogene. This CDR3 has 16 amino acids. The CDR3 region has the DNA TGTGCCAGCAGCAAAGAAGCGGTTGGGAGCACAGATACGCAGTATTTT. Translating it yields CASSKEAVGSTDTQYF.

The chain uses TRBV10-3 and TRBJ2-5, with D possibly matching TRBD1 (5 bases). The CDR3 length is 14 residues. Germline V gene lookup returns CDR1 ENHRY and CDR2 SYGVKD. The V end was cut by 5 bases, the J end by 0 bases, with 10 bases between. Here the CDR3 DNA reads TGTGCCATCAGTAGGGCAGGGTACCAAGAGACCCAGTACTTC. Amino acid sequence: CAISRAGYQETQYF.

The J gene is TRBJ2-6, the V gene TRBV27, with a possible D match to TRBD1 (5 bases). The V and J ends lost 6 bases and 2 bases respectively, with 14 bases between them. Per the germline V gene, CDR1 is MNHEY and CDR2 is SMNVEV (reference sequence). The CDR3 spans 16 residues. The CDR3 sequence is CASSYRARAGANVLTF. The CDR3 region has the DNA TGTGCCAGCAGCTATAGGGCCAGGGCTGGGGCCAACGTCCTGACTTTC.